The next 5 T cell receptor beta chains were all read from a single sample in a study of molecular identifiers for immune sequencing clone quantification. TCRdb used MiXCR to reprocess the PCR reads, holding one entry per CDR3 protein. This table has some 580,000 distinct CDR3 sequences, about 25% appearing once. Sequencing input: naive CD8+ T cells from blood, with Jurkat cell RNA spiked in. Subset meaning: FACS-sorted CD8+CD4-CCR7+CD45RA+ naive T cells. The receptors stem from a human donor in good health. Some libraries in this study had Jurkat cell RNA spiked in.

Ten or more counts support this clonotype. The chain has TRBV29-1 and TRBJ1-1; D unclear. The germline V and J ends were trimmed by 3 bases and 1 base, with 3 bases remaining between them. This CDR3 contains 11 residues. Germline loops: CDR1 SQVTM, CDR2 ANQGSEA. The CDR3 protein is CSVEANTEAFF. The CDR3 coding sequence is TGCAGCGTTGAGGCGAACACTGAAGCTTTCTTT.

As to this clonotype: Because it lacks the conserved phenylalanine or tryptophan at the end, this CDR3 is likely a read error. The chain couples TRBV19 to TRBJ2-5, with 13 bases identical to TRBD2. J lost 7 bases, V lost 8 bases, and 16 bases had no gene match. The CDR3 is made up of 17 amino acids. Germline V gene sequence: CDR1 LNHDA, CDR2 SQIVND (reference sequence). CDR3 sequence: CASGVAPGLAGFGTQYS. The DNA for the CDR3 is TGTGCCAGTGGTGTAGCGCCGGGACTAGCGGGATTTGGGACCCAGTACTCC.

This chain connects TRBV20-1 to TRBJ2-7, with 7 positions matching TRBD1. Trimming took 5 bases from V and 3 from J; bases not matched to a gene: 4. The CDR3 has 12 amino acids. The germline V gene has CDR1 DFQATT and CDR2 SNEGSKA (reference sequence). The CDR3, as DNA: TGCAGTGCTGACTCAGGGGGCTACGAGCAGTACTTC. It is translated as CSADSGGYEQYF.

Details on this clonotype: At one of its ends the junction is not consistent with the germline gene, which may arise from a read error. The chain combines TRBV7-2 with TRBJ2-7; 8 positions match TRBD1. CDR1 and CDR2 from the germline V gene are SGHTA and FQGNSA. The CDR3 loop spans 14 amino acids. The CDR3 reads CSSSGTGGVYEQYF. CDR3 in DNA: TGTTCCAGCAGCGGAACAGGGGGAGTTTACGAGCAGTACTTC. The whole variable domain, filled in from reference TRBV7-2 and TRBJ2-7, reads GAGVSQSPSNKVTEKGKDVELRCDPISGHTALYWYRQSLGQGLEFLIYFQGNSAPDKSGLPSDRFSAERTGGSVSTLTIQRTQQEDSAVYLCSSSGTGGVYEQYFGPGTRLTVT.

This clonotype was seen repeatedly, ten times or more. The chain couples TRBV6-5 to TRBJ2-6; unclear D gene. The ends were cut back, 4 bases at V and 1 base at J, with 14 bases in the middle. Germline CDR1 and CDR2: MNHEY and SVGAGI. The length of the CDR3 is 17 residues. The CDR3 reads CASSLRVLRSGANVLTF. The CDR3, as DNA: TGTGCCAGCAGTTTAAGGGTTTTGAGATCTGGGGCCAACGTCCTGACTTTC.